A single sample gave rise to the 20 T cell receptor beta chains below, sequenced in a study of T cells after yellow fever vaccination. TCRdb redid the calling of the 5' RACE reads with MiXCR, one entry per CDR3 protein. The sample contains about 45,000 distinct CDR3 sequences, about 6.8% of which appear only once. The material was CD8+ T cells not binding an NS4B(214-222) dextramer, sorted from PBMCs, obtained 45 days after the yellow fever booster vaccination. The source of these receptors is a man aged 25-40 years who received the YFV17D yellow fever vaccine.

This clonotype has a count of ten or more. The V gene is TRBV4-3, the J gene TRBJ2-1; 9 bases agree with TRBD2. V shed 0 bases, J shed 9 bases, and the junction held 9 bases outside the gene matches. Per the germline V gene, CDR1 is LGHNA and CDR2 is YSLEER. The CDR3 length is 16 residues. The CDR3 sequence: CASSQDWLAGKAEQFF. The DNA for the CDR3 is TGCGCCAGCAGCCAAGATTGGCTAGCGGGAAAGGCTGAGCAGTTCTTC.

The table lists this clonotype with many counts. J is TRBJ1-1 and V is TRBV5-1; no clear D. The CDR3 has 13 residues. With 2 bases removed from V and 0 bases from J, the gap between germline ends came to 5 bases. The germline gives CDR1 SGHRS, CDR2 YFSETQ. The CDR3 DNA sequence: TGCGCCAGCAGCTTCTTGGTGAACACTGAAGCTTTCTTT. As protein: CASSFLVNTEAFF.

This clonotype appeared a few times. CDR3 sequence: CASSRDGTEAFF. In DNA form, the CDR3 reads TGTGCCAGCAGTAGGGACGGTACTGAAGCTTTCTTT. The chain employs TRBV4-2 and TRBJ1-1; tentative D call: TRBD1 (5 bases). Trimming left V 6 bases short and J 5 bases short, with 10 bases between. Germline assignment: CDR1 LGHNA and CDR2 YNFKEQ. This CDR3 is built from 12 residues.

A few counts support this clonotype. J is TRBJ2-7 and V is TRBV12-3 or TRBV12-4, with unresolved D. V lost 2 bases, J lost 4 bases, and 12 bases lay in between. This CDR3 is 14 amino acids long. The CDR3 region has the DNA TGTGCCAGCAGTTTACCTTGGCCTCCGTACGAGCAGTACTTC. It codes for CASSLPWPPYEQYF.

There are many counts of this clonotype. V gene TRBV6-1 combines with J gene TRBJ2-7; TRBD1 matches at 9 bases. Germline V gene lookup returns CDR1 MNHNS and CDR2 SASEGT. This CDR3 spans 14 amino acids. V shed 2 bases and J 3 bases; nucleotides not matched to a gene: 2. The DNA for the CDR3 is TGTGCCAGCAGTGAATGGGGACAGGGCTACGAGCAGTACTTC. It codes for CASSEWGQGYEQYF.

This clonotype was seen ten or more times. CDR3 amino acids: CASSYSNPGETQYF. In DNA form, the CDR3 reads TGTGCCAGCAGTTACTCGAATCCAGGGGAGACCCAGTACTTC. The chain joins TRBV6-5 to TRBJ2-5, with D possibly being TRBD1 (5 bases). CDR1 MNHEY and CDR2 SVGAGI come from the germline V gene. V lost 0 bases, J lost 5 bases, and 10 bases lay in between. This CDR3 is 14 amino acids long.

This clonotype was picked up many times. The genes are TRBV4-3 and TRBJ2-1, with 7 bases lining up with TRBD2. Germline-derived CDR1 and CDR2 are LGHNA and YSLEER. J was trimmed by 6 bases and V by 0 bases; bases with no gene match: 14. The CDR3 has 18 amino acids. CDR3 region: CASSQEGPEMGGGNEQFF. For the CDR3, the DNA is TGCGCCAGCAGCCAAGAAGGGCCCGAGATGGGGGGGGGCAATGAGCAGTTCTTC.

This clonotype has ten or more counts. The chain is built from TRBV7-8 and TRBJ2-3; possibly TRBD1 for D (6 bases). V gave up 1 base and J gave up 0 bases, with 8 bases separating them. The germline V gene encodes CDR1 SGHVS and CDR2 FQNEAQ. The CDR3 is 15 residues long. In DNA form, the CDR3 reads TGTGCCAGCAGCTTAGAAGGGGGTAGCACAGATACGCAGTATTTT. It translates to CASSLEGGSTDTQYF.

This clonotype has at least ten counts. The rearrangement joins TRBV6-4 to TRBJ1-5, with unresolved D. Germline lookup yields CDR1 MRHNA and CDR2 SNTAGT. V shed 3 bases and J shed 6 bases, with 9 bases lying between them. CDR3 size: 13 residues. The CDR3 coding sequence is TGTGCCAGCAGTGAGGGCGCGGGTCAGCCCCAGCATTTT. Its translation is CASSEGAGQPQHF.

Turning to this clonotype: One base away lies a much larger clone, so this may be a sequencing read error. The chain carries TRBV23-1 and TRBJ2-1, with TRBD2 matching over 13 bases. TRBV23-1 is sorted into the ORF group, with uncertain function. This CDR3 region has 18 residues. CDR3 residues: CAGSQQTSGRADGNEQFF. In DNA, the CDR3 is TGCGCCGGCAGTCAGCAAACTAGCGGGAGGGCCGACGGCAATGAGCAGTTCTTC.

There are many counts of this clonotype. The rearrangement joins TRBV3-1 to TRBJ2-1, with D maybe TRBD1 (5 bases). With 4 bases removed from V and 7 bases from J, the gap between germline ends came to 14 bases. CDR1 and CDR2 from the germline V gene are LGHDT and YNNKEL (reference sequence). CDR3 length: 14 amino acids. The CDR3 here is CASSPAGIWNEQFF. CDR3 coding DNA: TGTGCCAGCAGCCCTGCAGGGATTTGGAATGAGCAGTTCTTC.

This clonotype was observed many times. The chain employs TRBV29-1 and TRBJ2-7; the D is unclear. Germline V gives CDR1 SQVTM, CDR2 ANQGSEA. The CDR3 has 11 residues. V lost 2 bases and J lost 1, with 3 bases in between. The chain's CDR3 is CSVEQSYEQYF. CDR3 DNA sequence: TGCAGCGTTGAACAGTCCTACGAGCAGTACTTC.

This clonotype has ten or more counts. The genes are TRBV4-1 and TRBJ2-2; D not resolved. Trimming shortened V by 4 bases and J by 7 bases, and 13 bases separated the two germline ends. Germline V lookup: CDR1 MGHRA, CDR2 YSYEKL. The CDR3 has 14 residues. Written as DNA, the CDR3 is TGCGCCAGCAGCCCCTCCTTGGTTATCGGGGAGCTGTTTTTT. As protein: CASSPSLVIGELFF.

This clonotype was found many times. The CDR3 DNA sequence: TGTGCCAGCAGAGTACTAGCGGGAGGGGGAAACGAGCAGTACTTC. Its protein is CASRVLAGGGNEQYF. The J gene is TRBJ2-7, the V gene TRBV2; TRBD2 matches at 13 bases. After removal of 6 bases from V and 5 bases from J, the junction contained 7 bases not matched to a gene. CDR1 and CDR2 from the germline V gene are SNHLY and FYNNEI. CDR3 size: 15 residues.

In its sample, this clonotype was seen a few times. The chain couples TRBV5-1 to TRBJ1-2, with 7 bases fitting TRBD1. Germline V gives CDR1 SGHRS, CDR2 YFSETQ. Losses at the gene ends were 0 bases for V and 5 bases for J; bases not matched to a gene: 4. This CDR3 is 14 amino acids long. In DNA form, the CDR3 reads TGCGCCAGCAGCTTGGCGACAGGGAGGTATGGCTACACCTTC. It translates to CASSLATGRYGYTF.

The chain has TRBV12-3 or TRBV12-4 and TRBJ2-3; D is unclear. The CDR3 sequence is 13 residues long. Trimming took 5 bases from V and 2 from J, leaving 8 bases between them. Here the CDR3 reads CASSRGTTDTQYF. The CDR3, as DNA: TGTGCCAGCAGTCGTGGAACCACAGATACGCAGTATTTT.

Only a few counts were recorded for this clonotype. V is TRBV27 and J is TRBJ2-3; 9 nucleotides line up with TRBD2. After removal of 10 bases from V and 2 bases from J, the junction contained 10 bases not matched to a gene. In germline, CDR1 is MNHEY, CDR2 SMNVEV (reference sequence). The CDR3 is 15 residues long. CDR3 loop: CATSPLAGPTDTQYF. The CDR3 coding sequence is TGTGCCACCTCGCCACTAGCGGGCCCCACAGATACGCAGTATTTT.

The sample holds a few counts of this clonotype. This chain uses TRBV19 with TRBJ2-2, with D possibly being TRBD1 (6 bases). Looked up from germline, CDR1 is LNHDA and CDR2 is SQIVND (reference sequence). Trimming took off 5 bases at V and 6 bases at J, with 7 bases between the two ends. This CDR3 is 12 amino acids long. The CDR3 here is CASSHRAGELFF. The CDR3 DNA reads TGTGCCAGTAGTCACAGGGCCGGGGAGCTGTTTTTT. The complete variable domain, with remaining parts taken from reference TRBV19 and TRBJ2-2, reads DGGITQSPKYLFRKEGQNVTLSCEQNLNHDAMYWYRQDPGQGLRLIYYSQIVNDFQKGDIAEGYSVSREKKESFPLTVTSAQKNPTAFYLCASSHRAGELFFGEGSRLTVL.

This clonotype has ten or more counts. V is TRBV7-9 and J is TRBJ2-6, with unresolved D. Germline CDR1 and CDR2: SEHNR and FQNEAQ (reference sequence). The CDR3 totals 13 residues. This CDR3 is CAEKSSGANVLTF. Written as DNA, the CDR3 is TGTGCAGAGAAGAGCTCTGGGGCCAACGTCCTGACTTTC.

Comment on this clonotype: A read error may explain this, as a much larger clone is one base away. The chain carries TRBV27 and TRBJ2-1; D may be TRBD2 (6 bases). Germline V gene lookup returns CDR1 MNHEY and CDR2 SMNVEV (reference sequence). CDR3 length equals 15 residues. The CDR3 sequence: CASGDGGSSYSEQFF. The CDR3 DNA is TGTGCCAGCGGGGACGGGGGTTCCTCCTACAGTGAGCAGTTCTTC.